This note documents a single TCR beta chain sequence. In the source study's methods: Counts of nucleated cells, estimated from reference gene primer amplification, were obtained. This table comes from immunoSEQ multiplex PCR, and its TCRdb copy is limited to in-frame clones, with some not included. V, J and clone size are taken as reported in that table, and D and trimming were inferred from the DNA itself. Seen here are more than 150,000 clones, 85% to 90% observed once, and the top ten hold 5.5% to 7%. This record belongs to a study of blood T cell repertoires in COVID-19. Study information: T cells, B-cell-depleted T cells, or PBMCs supplied cDNA or gDNA.

Germline loops: CDR1 SGHVS, CDR2 FQNEAQ. The CDR3 length is 14 residues. Trimming cost V 0 bases and J 9 bases, with 12 bases left between them. The clonotype originates from a man aged 45 to 65 with active or convalescent COVID-19. The V and J genes are TRBV7-8 and TRBJ2-1; D may be TRBD2 (7 bases). Sequenced input: peripheral blood. The CDR3: CASSLAAGASEQFF. CDR3 DNA: TGTGCCAGCAGCTTAGCCGCGGGGGCCTCTGAGCAGTTCTTC.